This TCR beta chain was identified during a study of cytomegalovirus exposure and HLA in healthy donors. Study-wide results and caveats: Generally TCR sequences proved uncommon, though certain public TCRs appeared in numerous donors.

A word on this clone: Antigen unknown.

The CDR3 covers 14 residues. Germline CDR1 reads LNHDA; CDR2 reads SQIVND (reference sequence). The junction had 6 bases not matched to a gene; V was cut back by 5 bases and J by 6 bases. TCRdb's copy holds only in-frame clones and misses some; the assay was immunoSEQ multiplex PCR. Among roughly 65,000 clones listed, about 90% were seen once. The chain uses TRBV19 and TRBJ2-1, with 8 bases identical to TRBD2. This sequence was found in a man aged 18 to 30 in good health and CMV-seronegative. Sequenced input: PBMCs. The CDR3 loop is CASSRQTSANEQFF. CDR3 nucleotide sequence: TGTGCCAGTAGTCGTCAGACTAGCGCCAATGAGCAGTTCTTC. Full variable domain (rest looked up from reference TRBV19 and TRBJ2-1): DGGITQSPKYLFRKEGQNVTLSCEQNLNHDAMYWYRQDPGQGLRLIYYSQIVNDFQKGDIAEGYSVSREKKESFPLTVTSAQKNPTAFYLCASSRQTSANEQFFGPGTRLTVL.